This T cell receptor (beta chain) derives from a study of T cell changes during pregnancy in multiple sclerosis. Method: immunoSEQ multiplex PCR; TCRdb's copy keeps in-frame clones and lacks some. This sample carries some 100,000 clones, around 90% of them seen once, and the ten largest clones take 0.95% to 1.5%. This CDR3 has 16 residues. Germline CDR1 and CDR2: ENHRY and SYGVKD. The ends lost 0 bases at V and 6 bases at J; junction bases unmatched: 7. This sequence originates from a female donor with multiple sclerosis, enrolled in a pregnancy study. The rearrangement uses TRBV10-3 and TRBJ1-1; TRBD1 agrees at 10 bases. Sample: peripheral blood, taken in the second trimester of pregnancy. CDR3 region: CAISESTTGGAPEAFF. In DNA, the CDR3 is TGTGCCATCAGTGAGTCGACGACAGGGGGCGCCCCTGAAGCTTTCTTT.